This entry lists 8 T cell receptor beta chains sequenced from one sample in a study of vaccination effects on CD4 cells after COVID-19. Subsequent to a culture period of under twelve days, CD4+ T cells were isolated. Assay used: immunoSEQ multiplex PCR; TCRdb lists only in-frame clones, some missing. The data hold roughly 64,000 clones, with approximately 72% observed a single time. Their antigens remain unidentified. The sequencing used CD4+ T cells from PBMCs cultured without peptide, collected before COVID-19 vaccination. Every receptor here comes from a human donor who had a prior SARS-CoV-2 infection.

The rearrangement links TRBV24-1 to TRBJ2-5; TRBD2 aligns across 8 bases. The CDR3 contains 15 residues. Germline-derived CDR1 and CDR2 are KGHDR and SFDVKD. The trim removed 8 bases at V and 1 base at J, leaving 8 bases unmatched. As DNA, the CDR3 is TGTGCCACCATTACTAGCGGAACCCGCCAAGAGACCCAGTACTTC. Protein: CATITSGTRQETQYF.

V is TRBV9 and J is TRBJ2-7; the D gene is possibly TRBD2 (5 bases). The CDR3 contains 14 residues. V was clipped by 0 bases and J by 0 bases, with 7 bases between them. The V gene's germline CDR1 is SGDLS and CDR2 YYNGEE. CDR3 residues: CASSVALDSYEQYF. The CDR3 DNA is TGTGCCAGCAGCGTAGCACTAGACTCCTACGAGCAGTACTTC.

This clone has just a few counts. V is TRBV5-1 and J is TRBJ1-4, with D possibly TRBD1 on 6 matching bases. Germline assignment: CDR1 SGHRS and CDR2 YFSETQ. The V gene lost 7 bases and the J gene lost 2 bases, with 12 bases spanning the gap. The CDR3 spans 14 residues. CDR3 nucleotide sequence: TGCGCCAGCCACGCGGGGGCCACTAATGAAAAACTGTTTTTT. This encodes CASHAGATNEKLFF.

The J gene is TRBJ2-7, the V gene TRBV30; D may match TRBD1 or TRBD2 (5 bases each). The V gene lost 0 bases and the J gene lost 7 bases, with 16 bases spanning the gap. The CDR3 is 14 residues long. In germline, CDR1 is GTSNPN, CDR2 SVGIG (reference sequence). The DNA of the CDR3 is TGTGCCTGGAGTGTGGGACCTTTTTCGGGGGAGCAGTACTTC. Protein: CAWSVGPFSGEQYF.

Only a few counts were recorded for this clone. This rearrangement joins TRBV7-2 to TRBJ2-3, with TRBD1 matching over 8 bases. Germline CDR1 reads SGHTA; CDR2 reads FQGNSA. This CDR3 comprises 16 residues. The V segment lost 2 bases and the J segment 4 bases; nucleotides outside the gene matches: 8. The CDR3 nucleotides are TGTGCCAGCAGCTTAAAAACAGGGGGGTGGGCAGATACGCAGTATTTT. Amino acids: CASSLKTGGWADTQYF.

The chain uses TRBV12-3 or TRBV12-4 and TRBJ1-5, with 7 bases matching TRBD1. V was clipped by 5 bases and J by 6 bases; unmatched bases: 4. The CDR3 totals 13 residues. The CDR3 coding sequence is TGTGCCAGCAGTCTCCGACAGGGTCAGCCCCAGCATTTT. Encoded protein: CASSLRQGQPQHF.

This chain links TRBV6-5 with TRBJ1-2; 10 nucleotides align to TRBD1. This CDR3 is 15 amino acids long. V shed 8 bases, J shed 4 bases, and the junction held 10 bases outside the gene matches. Germline values: CDR1 MNHEY, CDR2 SVGAGI. The CDR3 bases are TGTGCCAGCCGGGTCGGGACAGGGGTAATCTATGGCTACACCTTC. This translates into CASRVGTGVIYGYTF.

The chain combines TRBV6-1 with TRBJ2-2, with D possibly called TRBD1 or TRBD2 (5 bases each). The CDR3 sequence is 14 residues long. Looked up from germline, CDR1 is MNHNS and CDR2 is SASEGT. V lost 1 base, J lost 4 bases, and 7 bases lay in between. Here the CDR3 reads CASSEVGPTGELFF. CDR3 coding DNA: TGTGCCAGCAGTGAAGTGGGACCCACCGGGGAGCTGTTTTTT.